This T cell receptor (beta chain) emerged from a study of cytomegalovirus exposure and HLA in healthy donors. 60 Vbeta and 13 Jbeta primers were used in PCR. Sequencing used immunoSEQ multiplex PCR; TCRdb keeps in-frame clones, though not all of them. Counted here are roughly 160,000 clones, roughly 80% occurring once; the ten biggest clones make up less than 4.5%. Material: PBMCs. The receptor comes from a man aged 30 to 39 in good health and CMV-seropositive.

The CDR3 DNA is TGCGCCAGCAGCCCGTACGACTTAAGCGGGGGACAGACCCAGTACTTC. This codes for CASSPYDLSGGQTQYF. V usage is TRBV4-1 and J usage is TRBJ2-5; TRBD2 agrees at 8 bases. Germline assignment: CDR1 MGHRA and CDR2 YSYEKL. The V and J ends lost 4 bases and 6 bases, in that order; junction bases with no gene match: 13. The CDR3 length is 16 residues.